This paragraph reports one T cell receptor (beta chain). Germline lookup yields CDR1 SGHTA and CDR2 FQGTGA. The CDR3 spans 13 residues. V gave up 4 bases and J gave up 5 bases, with 11 bases separating them. This entry comes from a study of control samples from healthy donors and cancer patients. Method: immunoSEQ multiplex PCR; TCRdb's copy keeps in-frame clones and lacks some. The profile shows 130,000 to 150,000 clones, more than 90% of them singletons. The receptor was derived from a man under 40 in good health. The chain is built from TRBV7-3 and TRBJ1-2; D is possibly TRBD1 (5 bases). Sequencing was carried out using blood. CDR3 sequence reads: CASSSGRGYGYTF. The CDR3 bases are TGTGCCAGCAGCTCCGGGCGGGGGTATGGCTACACCTTC.